This TCR beta chain appears in the sequencing data of a study of blood T cell repertoires in COVID-19. Ages ranged from about 18 to 90 years, with residence in around 24 US areas. Categorization into cohorts depended on clinical history that participants reported. The CDR3 totals 16 residues. After removal of 1 base from V and 12 bases from J, the junction contained 10 bases not matched to a gene. Germline lookup yields CDR1 SGDLS and CDR2 YYNGEE. In the authors' workflow: For nucleated cells, counts were estimated from reference gene primer amplification. The method was immunoSEQ multiplex PCR; TCRdb's version includes in-frame clones alone and lacks a portion of them. For V, J and clone size, that table is used; D and trimming come from the DNA. This sample has about 200,000 clones, with less than 85% found just once.

Material: PBMCs or T cells enriched from blood (not recorded which). V usage is TRBV9 and J usage is TRBJ2-1; 13 nucleotides line up with TRBD2. The receptor was derived from a woman aged 55-70 years with acute COVID-19. CDR3 nucleotide sequence: TGTGCCAGCAGCGTATCCCGGACTAGCGGGAGTAATATGCAGTTCTTC. As protein: CASSVSRTSGSNMQFF.